This TCR beta chain comes out of a study of blood T cell repertoires in COVID-19. About the study: Acute and convalescent COVID-19 samples came from the United States, Italy and Spain. T cells, B-cell-depleted T cells, or PBMCs supplied cDNA or gDNA.

This clone was seen a single time. Original handling: Amplification from reference gene primers served as the basis for estimated nucleated cell counts. The protocol was immunoSEQ multiplex PCR, while the TCRdb copy is restricted to in-frame clones and leaves out a portion. V and J calls plus clone size are reproduced from that table; the DNA served to infer D and trimming. This sample has about 220,000 clones, with 84% found just once. The CDR3 length is 20 residues. Germline CDR1 and CDR2: SGHTS and YDEGEE. J gave up 2 bases and V 2 bases, and 19 bases lay outside the gene matches. The receptor was isolated from a man aged 50-60 years with active or convalescent COVID-19. The specimen sequenced was peripheral blood. The chain uses TRBV5-8 and TRBJ1-2; 9 bases fit TRBD1. CDR3 DNA: TGTGCCAGCAGCTTTTATCCCGGGACAGGGAAAATCGCCTTGAACTATGGCTACACCTTC. Translating it yields CASSFYPGTGKIALNYGYTF. Together with reference TRBV5-8 and TRBJ1-2, the CDR3 gives the full variable domain: EAGVTQSPTHLIKTRGQQATLRCSPISGHTSVYWYQQALGLGLQFLLWYDEGEERNRGNFPPRFSGRQFPNYSSELNVNALELEDSALYLCASSFYPGTGKIALNYGYTFGSGTRLTVV.